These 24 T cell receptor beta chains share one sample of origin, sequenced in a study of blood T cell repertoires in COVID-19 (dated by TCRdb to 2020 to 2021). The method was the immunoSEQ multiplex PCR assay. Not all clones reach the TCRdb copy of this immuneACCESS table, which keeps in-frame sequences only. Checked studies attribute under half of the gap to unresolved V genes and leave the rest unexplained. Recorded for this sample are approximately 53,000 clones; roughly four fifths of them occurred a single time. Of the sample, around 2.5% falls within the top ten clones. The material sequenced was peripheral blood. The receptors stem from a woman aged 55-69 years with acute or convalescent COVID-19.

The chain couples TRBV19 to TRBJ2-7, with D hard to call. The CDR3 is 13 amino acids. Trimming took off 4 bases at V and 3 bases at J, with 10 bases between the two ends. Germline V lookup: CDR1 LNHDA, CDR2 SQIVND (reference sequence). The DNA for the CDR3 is TGTGCCAGTAGTAAAGCCGCGAGCTACGAGCAGTACTTC. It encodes CASSKAASYEQYF.

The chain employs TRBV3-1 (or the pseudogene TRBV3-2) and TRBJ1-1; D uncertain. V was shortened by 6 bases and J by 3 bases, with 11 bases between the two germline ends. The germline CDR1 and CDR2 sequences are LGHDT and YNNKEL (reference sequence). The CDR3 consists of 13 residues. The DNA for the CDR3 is TGTGCCAGCAGGCAATTACAGCACACTGAAGCTTTCTTT. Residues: CASRQLQHTEAFF.

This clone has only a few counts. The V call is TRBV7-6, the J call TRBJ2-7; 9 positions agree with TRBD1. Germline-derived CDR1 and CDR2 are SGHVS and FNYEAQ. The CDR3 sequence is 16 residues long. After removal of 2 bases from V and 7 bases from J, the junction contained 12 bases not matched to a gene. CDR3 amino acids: CASSLSPPTGGSEQYF. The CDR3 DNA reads TGTGCCAGCAGCTTATCCCCCCCCACAGGGGGCTCTGAGCAGTACTTC.

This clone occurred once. The CDR3: CASSPGLAGGKQYF. The CDR3, as DNA: TGTGCCAGCAGTCCAGGACTAGCGGGAGGGAAGCAGTACTTC. The genes are TRBV6-5 and TRBJ2-7; 15 nucleotides match TRBD2. The CDR3 consists of 14 residues. Trimming at V came to 5 bases and at J to 8 bases, leaving 4 bases not matched to a gene. CDR1 and CDR2 from the germline V gene are MNHEY and SVGAGI.

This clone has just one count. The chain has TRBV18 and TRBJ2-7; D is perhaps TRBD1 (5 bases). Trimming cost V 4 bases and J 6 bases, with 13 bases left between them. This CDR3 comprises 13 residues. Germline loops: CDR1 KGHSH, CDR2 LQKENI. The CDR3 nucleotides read TGTGCCAGCTCACTGCAGGGTTCGGTCGAGCAGTACTTC. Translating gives CASSLQGSVEQYF.

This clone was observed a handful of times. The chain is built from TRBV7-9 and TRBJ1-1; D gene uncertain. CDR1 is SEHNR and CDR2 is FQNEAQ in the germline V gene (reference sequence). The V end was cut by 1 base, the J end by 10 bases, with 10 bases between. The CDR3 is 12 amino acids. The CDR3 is CASSLDVVGAFF. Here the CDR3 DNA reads TGTGCCAGCAGCTTAGATGTTGTCGGAGCTTTCTTT.

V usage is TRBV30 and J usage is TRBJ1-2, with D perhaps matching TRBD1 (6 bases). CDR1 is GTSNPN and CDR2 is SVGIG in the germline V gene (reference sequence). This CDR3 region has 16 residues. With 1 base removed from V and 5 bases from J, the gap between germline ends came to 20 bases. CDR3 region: CAWSDREFHWVYGYTF. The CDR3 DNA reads TGTGCCTGGAGTGACAGGGAGTTCCATTGGGTGTATGGCTACACCTTC.

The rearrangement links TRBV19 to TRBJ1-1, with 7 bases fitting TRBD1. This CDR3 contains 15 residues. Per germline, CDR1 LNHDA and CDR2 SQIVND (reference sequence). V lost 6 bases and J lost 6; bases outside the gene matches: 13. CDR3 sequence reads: CASRSGTQGLAEAFF. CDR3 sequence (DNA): TGTGCCAGTAGAAGCGGAACACAGGGGCTGGCTGAAGCTTTCTTT.

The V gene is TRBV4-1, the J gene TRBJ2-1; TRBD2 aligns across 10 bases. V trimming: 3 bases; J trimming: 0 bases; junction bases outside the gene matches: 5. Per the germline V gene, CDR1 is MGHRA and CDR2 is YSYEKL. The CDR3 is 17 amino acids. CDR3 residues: CASSHSPSGSSYNEQFF. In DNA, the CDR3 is TGCGCCAGCAGCCACTCCCCTAGCGGGAGCTCCTACAATGAGCAGTTCTTC.

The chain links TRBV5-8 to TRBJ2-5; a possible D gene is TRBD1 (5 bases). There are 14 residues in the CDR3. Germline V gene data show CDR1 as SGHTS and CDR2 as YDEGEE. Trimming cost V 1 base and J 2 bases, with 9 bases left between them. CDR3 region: CASSLHRNQETQYF. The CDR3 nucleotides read TGTGCCAGCAGCTTGCACAGGAATCAAGAGACCCAGTACTTC.

CDR3: CATSTVWPRGTEAFF. In DNA form, the CDR3 reads TGTGCCACCAGCACCGTGTGGCCTCGCGGCACTGAAGCTTTCTTT. The J gene is TRBJ1-1, the V gene TRBV15; D uncertain. Trimming cost V 4 bases and J 4 bases, with 16 bases left between them. The length of the CDR3 is 15 residues. Germline-derived CDR1 and CDR2 are LNHNV and YYDKDF (reference sequence).

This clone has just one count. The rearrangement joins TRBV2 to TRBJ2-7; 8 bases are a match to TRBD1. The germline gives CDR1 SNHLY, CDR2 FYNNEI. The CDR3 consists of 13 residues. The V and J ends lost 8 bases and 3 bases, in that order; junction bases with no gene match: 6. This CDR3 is CASGQGPRYEQYF. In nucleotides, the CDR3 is TGTGCCAGCGGACAGGGTCCCCGCTACGAGCAGTACTTC.

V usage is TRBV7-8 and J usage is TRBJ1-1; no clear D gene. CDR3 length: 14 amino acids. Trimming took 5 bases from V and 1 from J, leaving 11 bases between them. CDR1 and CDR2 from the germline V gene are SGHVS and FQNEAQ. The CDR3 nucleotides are TGTGCCAGCAGCCGGCCTGGAGGGAACACTGAAGCTTTCTTT. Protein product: CASSRPGGNTEAFF.

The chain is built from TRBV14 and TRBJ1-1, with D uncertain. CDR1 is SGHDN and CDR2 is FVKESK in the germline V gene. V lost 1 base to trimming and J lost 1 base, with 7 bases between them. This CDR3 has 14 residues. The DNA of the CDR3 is TGTGCCAGCAGCCAAGGTGCAGGGAACACTGAAGCTTTCTTT. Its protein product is CASSQGAGNTEAFF.

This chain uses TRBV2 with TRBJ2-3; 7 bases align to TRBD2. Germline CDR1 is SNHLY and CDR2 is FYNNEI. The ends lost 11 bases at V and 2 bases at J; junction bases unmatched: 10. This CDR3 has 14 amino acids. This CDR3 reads CASVSGGITDTQYF. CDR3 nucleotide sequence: TGTGCCTCCGTATCGGGGGGTATCACAGATACGCAGTATTTT. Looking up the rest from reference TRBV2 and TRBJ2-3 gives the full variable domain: EPEVTQTPSHQVTQMGQEVILRCVPISNHLYFYWYRQILGQKVEFLVSFYNNEISEKSEIFDDQFSVERPDGSNFTLKIRSTKLEDSAMYFCASVSGGITDTQYFGPGTRLTVL.

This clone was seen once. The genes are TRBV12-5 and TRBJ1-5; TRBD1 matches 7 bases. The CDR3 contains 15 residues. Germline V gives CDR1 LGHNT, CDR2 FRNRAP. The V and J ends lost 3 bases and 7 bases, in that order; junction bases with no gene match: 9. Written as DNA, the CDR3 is TGTGCTAGTGGTTTTGGGGACAGTGAAGGACAGCCCCAGCATTTT. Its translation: CASGFGDSEGQPQHF.

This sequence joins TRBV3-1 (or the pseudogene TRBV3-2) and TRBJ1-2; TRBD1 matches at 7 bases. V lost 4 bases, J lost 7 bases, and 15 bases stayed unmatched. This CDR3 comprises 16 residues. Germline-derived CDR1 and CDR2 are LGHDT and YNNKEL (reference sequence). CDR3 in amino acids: CASSPIHRGISGGYTF. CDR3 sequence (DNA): TGTGCCAGCAGCCCGATCCACAGGGGTATCTCGGGTGGCTACACCTTC.

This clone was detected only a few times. CDR3 sequence: CASSLPGLAGVNEQFF. CDR3 nucleotides: TGCGCCAGCAGCTTGCCCGGACTAGCGGGAGTCAATGAGCAGTTCTTC. The chain joins TRBV5-1 to TRBJ2-1, with 13 bases matching TRBD2. Germline CDR1 reads SGHRS; CDR2 reads YFSETQ. The CDR3 covers 16 residues. The J segment lost 6 bases and the V segment lost 1 base, leaving 4 bases of the junction unmatched.

The DNA for the CDR3 is TGTGCCAGCTCAACAGACAGGGGGCTGAATTCACCCCTCCACTTT. Translating gives CASSTDRGLNSPLHF. The genes are TRBV18 and TRBJ1-6, with TRBD1 matching over 10 bases. The V gene end was trimmed by 5 bases and the J gene end by 7 bases; junction bases not matched to a gene: 5. This CDR3 has 15 residues. Germline V gives CDR1 KGHSH, CDR2 LQKENI.

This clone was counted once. Written as DNA, the CDR3 is TGCAGCGTGGACAGGGGTGGTGTTGGGGAGACCCAGTACTTC. Translation gives CSVDRGGVGETQYF. The V gene is TRBV29-1, the J gene TRBJ2-5; 9 bases match TRBD1. This CDR3 contains 14 residues. V lost 6 bases to trimming and J lost 5 bases; unmatched junction nucleotides: 10. Germline V gene lookup returns CDR1 SQVTM and CDR2 ANQGSEA.

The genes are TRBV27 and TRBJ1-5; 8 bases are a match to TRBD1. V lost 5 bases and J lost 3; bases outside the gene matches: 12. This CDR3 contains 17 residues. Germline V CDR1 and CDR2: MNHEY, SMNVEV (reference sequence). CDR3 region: CASSPLGTGGNNQPQHF. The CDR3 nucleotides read TGTGCCAGCAGTCCCCTAGGTACAGGGGGAAACAATCAGCCCCAGCATTTT.

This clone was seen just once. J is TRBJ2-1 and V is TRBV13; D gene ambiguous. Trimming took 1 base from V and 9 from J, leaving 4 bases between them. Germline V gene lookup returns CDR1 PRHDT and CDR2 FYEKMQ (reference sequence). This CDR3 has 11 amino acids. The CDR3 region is CASSLESEQFF. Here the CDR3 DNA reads TGTGCCAGCAGCTTAGAGAGTGAGCAGTTCTTC.

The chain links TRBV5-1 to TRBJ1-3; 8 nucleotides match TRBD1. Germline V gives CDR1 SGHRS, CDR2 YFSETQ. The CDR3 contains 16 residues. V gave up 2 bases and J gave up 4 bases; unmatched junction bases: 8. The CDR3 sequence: CASSFADRVAGNTIYF. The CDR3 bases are TGCGCCAGCAGCTTCGCGGACAGGGTCGCCGGAAACACCATATATTTT.

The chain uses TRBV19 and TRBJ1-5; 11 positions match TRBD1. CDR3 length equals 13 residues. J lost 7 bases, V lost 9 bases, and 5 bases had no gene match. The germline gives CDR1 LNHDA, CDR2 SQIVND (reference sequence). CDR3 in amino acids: CASGQGASQPQHF. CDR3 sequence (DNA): TGTGCCAGCGGACAGGGGGCTAGCCAGCCCCAGCATTTT. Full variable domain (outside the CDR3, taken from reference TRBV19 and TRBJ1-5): DGGITQSPKYLFRKEGQNVTLSCEQNLNHDAMYWYRQDPGQGLRLIYYSQIVNDFQKGDIAEGYSVSREKKESFPLTVTSAQKNPTAFYLCASGQGASQPQHFGDGTRLSIL.